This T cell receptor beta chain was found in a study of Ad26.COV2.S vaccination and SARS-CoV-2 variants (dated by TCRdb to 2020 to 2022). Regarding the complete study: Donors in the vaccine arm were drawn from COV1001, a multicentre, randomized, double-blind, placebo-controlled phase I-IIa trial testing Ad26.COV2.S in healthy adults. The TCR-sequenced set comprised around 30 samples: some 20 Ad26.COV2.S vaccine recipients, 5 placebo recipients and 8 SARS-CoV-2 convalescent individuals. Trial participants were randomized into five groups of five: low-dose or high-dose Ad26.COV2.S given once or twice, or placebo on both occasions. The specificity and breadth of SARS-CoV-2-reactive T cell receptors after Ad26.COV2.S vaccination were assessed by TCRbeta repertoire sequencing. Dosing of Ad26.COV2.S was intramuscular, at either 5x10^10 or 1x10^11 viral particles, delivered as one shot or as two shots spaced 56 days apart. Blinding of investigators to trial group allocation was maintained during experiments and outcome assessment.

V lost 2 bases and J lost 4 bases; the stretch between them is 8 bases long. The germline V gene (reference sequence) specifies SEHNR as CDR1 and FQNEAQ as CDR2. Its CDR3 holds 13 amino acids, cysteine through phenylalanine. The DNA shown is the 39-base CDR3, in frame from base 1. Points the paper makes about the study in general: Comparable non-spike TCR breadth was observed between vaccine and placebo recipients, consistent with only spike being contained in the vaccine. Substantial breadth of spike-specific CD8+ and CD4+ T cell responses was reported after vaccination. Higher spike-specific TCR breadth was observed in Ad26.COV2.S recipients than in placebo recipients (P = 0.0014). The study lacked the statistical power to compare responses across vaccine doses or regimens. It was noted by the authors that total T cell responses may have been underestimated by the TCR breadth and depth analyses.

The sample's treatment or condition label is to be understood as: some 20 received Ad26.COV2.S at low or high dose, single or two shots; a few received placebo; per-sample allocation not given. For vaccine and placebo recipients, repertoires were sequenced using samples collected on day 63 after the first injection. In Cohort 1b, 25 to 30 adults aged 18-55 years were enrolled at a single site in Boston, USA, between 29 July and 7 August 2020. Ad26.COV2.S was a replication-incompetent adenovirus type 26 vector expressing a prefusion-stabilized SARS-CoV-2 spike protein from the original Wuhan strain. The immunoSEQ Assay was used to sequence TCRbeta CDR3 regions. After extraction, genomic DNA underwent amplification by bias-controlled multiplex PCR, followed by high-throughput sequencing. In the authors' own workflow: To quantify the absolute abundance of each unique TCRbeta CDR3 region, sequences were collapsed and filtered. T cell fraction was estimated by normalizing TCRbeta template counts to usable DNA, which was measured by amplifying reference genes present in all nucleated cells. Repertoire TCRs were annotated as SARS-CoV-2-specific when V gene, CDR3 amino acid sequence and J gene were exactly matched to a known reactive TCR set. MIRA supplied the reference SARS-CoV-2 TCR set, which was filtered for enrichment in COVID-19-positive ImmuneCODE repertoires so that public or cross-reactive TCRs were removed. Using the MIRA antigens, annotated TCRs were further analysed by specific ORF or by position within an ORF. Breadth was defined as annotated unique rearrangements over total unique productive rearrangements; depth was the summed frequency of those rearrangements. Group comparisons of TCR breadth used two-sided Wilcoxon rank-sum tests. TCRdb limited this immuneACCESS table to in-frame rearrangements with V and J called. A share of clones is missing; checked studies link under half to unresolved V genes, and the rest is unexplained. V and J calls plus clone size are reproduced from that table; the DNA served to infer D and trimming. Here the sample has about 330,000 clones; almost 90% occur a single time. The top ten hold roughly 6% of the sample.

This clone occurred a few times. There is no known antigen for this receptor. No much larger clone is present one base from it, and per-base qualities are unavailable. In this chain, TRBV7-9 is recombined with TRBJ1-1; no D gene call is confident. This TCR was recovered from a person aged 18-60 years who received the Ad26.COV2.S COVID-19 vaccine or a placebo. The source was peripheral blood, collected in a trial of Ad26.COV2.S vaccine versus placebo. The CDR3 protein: CASSLQEATEAFF. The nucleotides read TGTGCCAGCAGCTTACAAGAAGCCACTGAAGCTTTCTTT.